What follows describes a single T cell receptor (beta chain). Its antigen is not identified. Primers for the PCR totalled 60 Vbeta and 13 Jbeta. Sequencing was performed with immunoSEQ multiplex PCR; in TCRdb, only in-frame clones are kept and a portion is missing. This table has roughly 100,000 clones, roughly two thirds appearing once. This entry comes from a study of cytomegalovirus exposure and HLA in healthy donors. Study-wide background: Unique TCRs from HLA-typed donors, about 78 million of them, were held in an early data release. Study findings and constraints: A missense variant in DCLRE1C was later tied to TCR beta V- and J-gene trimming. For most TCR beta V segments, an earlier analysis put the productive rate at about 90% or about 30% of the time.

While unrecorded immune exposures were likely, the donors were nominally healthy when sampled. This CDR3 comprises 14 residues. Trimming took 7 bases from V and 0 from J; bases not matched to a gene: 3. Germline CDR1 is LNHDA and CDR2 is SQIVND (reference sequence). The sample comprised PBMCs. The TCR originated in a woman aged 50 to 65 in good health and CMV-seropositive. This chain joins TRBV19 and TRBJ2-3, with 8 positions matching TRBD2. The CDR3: CASKSGGSTDTQYF. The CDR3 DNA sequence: TGTGCCAGTAAATCGGGAGGGAGCACAGATACGCAGTATTTT.